This TCR beta chain stems from a study of T cell responses to AZD1222 COVID-19 vaccine. Study context: Pooling covered second doses at about 4 or about 12 weeks.

Notes on the study in general: Among the donors, most were white British and more were female, and clonal diversity was possibly underestimated. Repertoire sampling was restricted to post-peak T cell response timepoints.

On this clone: Its antigen remains unidentified.

Sequencing used immunoSEQ multiplex PCR; TCRdb keeps in-frame clones, though not all of them. This sample carries over 100,000 clones, about nine tenths of them seen once, and the ten largest clones take 2% to 3%. The TCR was taken from an adult in good health. The material was peripheral blood, obtained on day 0 of AZD1222 vaccination.

This CDR3 reads CASRTSGSHEQYF. CDR3 sequence (DNA): TGTGCCAGCAGAACTAGCGGGAGCCACGAGCAGTACTTC. The chain uses TRBV28 and TRBJ2-7; 11 nucleotides match TRBD2. Germline V CDR1 and CDR2: MDHEN, SYDVKM. V was pared by 6 bases and J by 5 bases, with 3 bases of the junction left unmatched. The CDR3 has 13 residues.